These 20 T cell receptor beta chains were sequenced from one sample in a study of early T cells in non-severe SARS-CoV-2 infection. MiXCR, applied by TCRdb to the 5' RACE reads, yields one record per CDR3 protein. The sample shows approximately 70,000 distinct CDR3 sequences, about a tenth of them seen only once. This specimen consisted of whole blood, obtained at baseline. These receptors were obtained from an adult who was a healthcare worker with PCR-confirmed SARS-CoV-2 infection or an uninfected control (not recorded which).

The rearrangement joins TRBV28 to TRBJ2-7, with D tentatively TRBD1 or TRBD2 (5 bases each). With 2 bases removed from V and 6 bases from J, the gap between germline ends came to 8 bases. CDR1 and CDR2 (germline): MDHEN, SYDVKM. The CDR3 length is 12 residues. This CDR3 reads CASSLGTGEQYF. The CDR3 bases are TGTGCCAGCAGTTTAGGGACCGGCGAGCAGTACTTC.

This clonotype has at least ten counts. The J gene is TRBJ2-1, the V gene TRBV7-9; no clear D. Germline CDR1 and CDR2: SEHNR and FQNEAQ (reference sequence). The V end was cut by 5 bases, the J end by 5 bases, with 13 bases between. The CDR3 spans 14 residues. CDR3 region: CASSKDGSNNEQFF. CDR3 nucleotides: TGTGCCAGCAGCAAGGACGGCAGCAACAATGAGCAGTTCTTC.

There are a few counts of this clonotype. V usage is TRBV5-1 and J usage is TRBJ2-1, with TRBD2 matching 8 bases. Looked up from germline, CDR1 is SGHRS and CDR2 is YFSETQ. This CDR3 is 16 amino acids long. After removal of 4 bases from V and 4 bases from J, the junction contained 10 bases not matched to a gene. CDR3: CASSTDVASGYNEQFF. The DNA for the CDR3 is TGCGCCAGCAGCACGGACGTGGCTAGCGGGTACAATGAGCAGTTCTTC.

The genes are TRBV7-9 and TRBJ1-5, with 9 nucleotides matching TRBD1. CDR1 is SEHNR and CDR2 is FQNEAQ in the germline V gene (reference sequence). The J segment lost 6 bases and the V segment lost 0 bases, leaving 9 bases of the junction unmatched. The CDR3 covers 17 residues. CDR3 DNA: TGTGCCAGCAGCTTAGCTCCGGGACAGGGTGGCGGTCAGCCCCAGCATTTT. Its protein is CASSLAPGQGGGQPQHF.

The chain is built from TRBV6-5 and TRBJ1-2; 9 bases fit TRBD1. V dropped 2 bases and J dropped 3; count of bases not matched to a gene: 7. The CDR3 totals 16 residues. Germline values: CDR1 MNHEY, CDR2 SVGAGI. The CDR3 here is CASSYQQGAGYYGYTF. DNA of the CDR3: TGTGCCAGCAGTTACCAACAGGGGGCAGGTTACTATGGCTACACCTTC.

This clonotype was recorded a few times. The chain links TRBV20-1 to TRBJ2-7; D gene ambiguous. The length of the CDR3 is 13 residues. Germline CDR1 reads DFQATT; CDR2 reads SNEGSKA (reference sequence). The V end lost 3 bases, the J end lost 9 bases, and 18 bases lay between the germline ends. CDR3 in DNA: TGCAGTGCTAGGTCTGGGCCCGGCGAGGCGCAGTACTTC. Translating gives CSARSGPGEAQYF.

The V gene is TRBV20-1, the J gene TRBJ2-5; 8 bases line up with TRBD2. V was clipped by 3 bases and J by 5 bases; unmatched bases: 5. The CDR3 loop spans 13 amino acids. Per the germline V gene, CDR1 is DFQATT and CDR2 is SNEGSKA (reference sequence). CDR3 region: CSASTSGPETQYF. DNA for the CDR3: TGCAGTGCTAGTACTAGCGGCCCGGAGACCCAGTACTTC.

This chain links TRBV6-1 with TRBJ2-2, with a weak D call TRBD2 (5 bases). The germline V and J ends were trimmed by 6 bases and 5 bases, with 10 bases remaining between them. Germline V lookup: CDR1 MNHNS, CDR2 SASEGT. This CDR3 spans 13 amino acids. The CDR3 bases are TGTGCCAGCAGAGAGCGAGGGACCGGGGAGCTGTTTTTT. As protein: CASRERGTGELFF.

In its sample, this clonotype was seen a few times. The chain carries TRBV25-1 and TRBJ2-2; 10 bases map to TRBD1. The CDR3 is 15 residues long. The germline V gene has CDR1 MGHDK and CDR2 SYGVNS. The junction had 5 bases not matched to a gene; V was cut back by 4 bases and J by 6 bases. The CDR3 region is CASSAPGQGPGELFF. The DNA for the CDR3 is TGTGCCAGCAGTGCTCCGGGACAGGGGCCCGGGGAGCTGTTTTTT.

The table lists this clonotype with many counts. V gene TRBV27 combines with J gene TRBJ1-5; 7 bases fit TRBD1. The CDR3 covers 13 residues. In germline, CDR1 is MNHEY, CDR2 SMNVEV (reference sequence). V was clipped by 6 bases and J by 5 bases; unmatched bases: 4. The CDR3 is CASRNTGDQPQHF. The DNA for the CDR3 is TGTGCCAGCAGGAATACAGGGGATCAGCCCCAGCATTTT.

This clonotype appeared many times. This CDR3 is CASSGDSLRDTQYF. The CDR3 DNA reads TGTGCCAGCAGCGGGGACTCCCTGAGGGATACGCAGTATTTT. The gene calls are TRBV28 and TRBJ2-3, with D maybe TRBD2 (6 bases). In germline, CDR1 is MDHEN, CDR2 SYDVKM. The CDR3 loop spans 14 amino acids. Trimming pared 6 bases from V and 6 bases from J, leaving 16 bases between.

This clonotype is medium-sized in the sample. The chain combines TRBV11-2 with TRBJ2-6, with TRBD1 matching over 8 bases. Losses at the gene ends were 3 bases for V and 3 bases for J; bases not matched to a gene: 13. There are 19 residues in the CDR3. From germline, CDR1 is SGHAT and CDR2 FQNNGV. The CDR3 reads CASSLTKPGGAYGANVLTF. CDR3 DNA: TGTGCCAGCAGCTTGACCAAACCAGGGGGCGCGTATGGGGCCAACGTCCTGACTTTC.

In its sample, this clonotype was seen a few times. The chain is built from TRBV29-1 and TRBJ1-1; D is perhaps TRBD1 (6 bases). CDR3 length: 13 residues. V shed 7 bases and J shed 0 bases, with 12 bases lying between them. Germline V CDR1 and CDR2: SQVTM, ANQGSEA. As DNA, the CDR3 is TGCAGCGCCCGTCAGGGGATGAACACTGAAGCTTTCTTT. Residues: CSARQGMNTEAFF.

The sample holds a few counts of this clonotype. The V gene is TRBV14, the J gene TRBJ2-2; D may be TRBD1 (5 bases). The CDR3 is made up of 16 amino acids. V lost 2 bases, J lost 6 bases, and 16 bases lay in between. Germline lookup yields CDR1 SGHDN and CDR2 FVKESK. The CDR3, as DNA: TGTGCCAGCAGCCAACCCTTTGGGGCCTACGCCGGGGAGCTGTTTTTT. Translated: CASSQPFGAYAGELFF.

This clonotype was counted at least ten times. This rearrangement joins TRBV5-1 to TRBJ2-6; D might be TRBD2 (5 bases). CDR3 length: 16 residues. The V gene lost 4 bases and the J gene lost 0 bases, with 11 bases spanning the gap. Germline V gene data show CDR1 as SGHRS and CDR2 as YFSETQ. This CDR3 reads CASSVGLGSGANVLTF. As DNA, the CDR3 is TGCGCCAGCAGCGTAGGACTGGGCTCTGGGGCCAACGTCCTGACTTTC.

This clonotype was recorded at least ten times. The V gene is TRBV6-2 or TRBV6-3, the J gene TRBJ2-2; no clear D. Germline loops: CDR1 MNHEY, CDR2 SVGEGT. Trimming took off 2 bases at V and 2 bases at J, with 12 bases between the two ends. The CDR3 covers 16 residues. In nucleotides, the CDR3 is TGTGCCAGCAGTTACGTGCCTTGGCGAAACACCGGGGAGCTGTTTTTT. This codes for CASSYVPWRNTGELFF.

The sample holds a few counts of this clonotype. The CDR3 DNA follows: TGTGCCAGCAGCACCAATGAAGTTAATGAAAAACTGTTTTTT. Its translation is CASSTNEVNEKLFF. The V gene is TRBV7-8, the J gene TRBJ1-4; D not certain. This CDR3 contains 14 residues. CDR1 SGHVS and CDR2 FQNEAQ come from the germline V gene. Trimming left V 5 bases short and J 4 bases short, with 11 bases between.

This clonotype was observed a handful of times. V is TRBV14 and J is TRBJ2-7, with TRBD1 matching 7 bases. The V segment lost 1 base and the J segment 8 bases; nucleotides outside the gene matches: 5. This CDR3 is 13 amino acids long. Germline values: CDR1 SGHDN, CDR2 FVKESK. CDR3: CASSQGTGPKQYF. The CDR3 coding sequence is TGTGCCAGCAGCCAAGGGACAGGTCCCAAGCAGTACTTC. Filled out from reference TRBV14 and TRBJ2-7, the complete variable domain reads EAGVTQFPSHSVIEKGQTVTLRCDPISGHDNLYWYRRVMGKEIKFLLHFVKESKQDESGMPNNRFLAERTGGTYSTLKVQPAELEDSGVYFCASSQGTGPKQYFGPGTRLTVT.

This clonotype was picked up many times. The rearrangement uses TRBV19 and TRBJ1-5; 7 nucleotides agree with TRBD1. V gave up 10 bases and J gave up 9 bases; unmatched junction bases: 12. In germline, CDR1 is LNHDA, CDR2 SQIVND (reference sequence). CDR3 length: 13 amino acids. DNA of the CDR3: TGTGCCACCGATTCCAGGGGGAAGTCGCCCCAGCATTTT. Translated, it gives CATDSRGKSPQHF.

The CDR3 loop reads CASSFNAGGTEAFF. In nucleotides, the CDR3 is TGTGCCAGCAGTTTCAACGCAGGGGGCACTGAAGCTTTCTTT. V usage is TRBV6-1 and J usage is TRBJ1-1; TRBD1 aligns across 7 bases. CDR1 and CDR2 (germline): MNHNS, SASEGT. The V gene end was trimmed by 5 bases and the J gene end by 4 bases; junction bases not matched to a gene: 7. The CDR3 has 14 residues.